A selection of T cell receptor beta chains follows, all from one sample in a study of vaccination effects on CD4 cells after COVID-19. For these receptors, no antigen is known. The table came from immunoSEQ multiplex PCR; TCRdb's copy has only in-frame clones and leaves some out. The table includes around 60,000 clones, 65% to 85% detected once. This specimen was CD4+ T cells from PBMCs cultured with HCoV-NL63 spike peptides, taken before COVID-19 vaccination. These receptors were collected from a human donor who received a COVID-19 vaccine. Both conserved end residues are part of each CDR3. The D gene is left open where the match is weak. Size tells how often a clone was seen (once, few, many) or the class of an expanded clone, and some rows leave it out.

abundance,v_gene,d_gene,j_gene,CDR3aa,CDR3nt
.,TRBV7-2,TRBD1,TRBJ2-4,CASSTTGTKNIQYF,TGTGCCAGCAGCACGACAGGGACAAAAAACATTCAGTACTTC
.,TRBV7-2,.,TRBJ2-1,CASSFPIRRDEQFF,TGTGCCAGCAGCTTTCCCATCAGGCGAGATGAGCAGTTCTTC
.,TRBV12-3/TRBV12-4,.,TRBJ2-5,CASSFGYGTQYF,TGTGCCAGCAGTTTCGGTTACGGGACCCAGTACTTC
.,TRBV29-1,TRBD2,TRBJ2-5,CNLNGGGLAQETQYF,TGCAACTTGAACGGGGGGGGACTAGCCCAAGAGACCCAGTACTTC
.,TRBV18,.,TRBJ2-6,CASSPPGGANVLTF,TGTGCCAGCTCACCACCGGGAGGGGCCAACGTCCTGACTTTC
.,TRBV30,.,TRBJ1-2,CAWSVGGYGYTF,TGTGCCTGGAGTGTGGGGGGATATGGCTACACCTTC
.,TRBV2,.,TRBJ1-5,CASRTSGVNSNQPQHF,TGTGCCAGCAGGACCAGCGGGGTAAATAGCAATCAGCCCCAGCATTTT
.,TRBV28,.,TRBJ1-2,CASSFGAYGYTF,TGTGCCAGCAGTTTCGGGGCTTATGGCTACACCTTC
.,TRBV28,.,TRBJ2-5,CASSLMGPAKETQYF,TGTGCCAGCAGTTTGATGGGTCCGGCCAAAGAGACCCAGTACTTC
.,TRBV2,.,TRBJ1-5,CASSESSRAQPQHF,TGTGCCAGCAGTGAAAGCAGCAGGGCTCAGCCCCAGCATTTT
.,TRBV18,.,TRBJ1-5,CASSPMPAGGNQPQHF,TGTGCCAGCTCACCAATGCCCGCAGGGGGCAATCAGCCCCAGCATTTT
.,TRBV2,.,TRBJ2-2,CASSEGQNTGELFF,TGTGCCAGCAGTGAAGGACAGAACACCGGGGAGCTGTTTTTT
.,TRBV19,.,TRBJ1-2,CASSIGGGTNYGYTF,TGTGCCAGTAGTATAGGCGGTGGGACTAACTATGGCTACACCTTC
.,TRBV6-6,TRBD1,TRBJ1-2,CASTRQGNYGYTF,TGTGCCAGCACGAGACAGGGTAACTATGGCTACACCTTC
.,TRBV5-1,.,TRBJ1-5,CASSLGQNQPQHF,TGCGCCAGCAGCTTGGGGCAGAATCAGCCCCAGCATTTT
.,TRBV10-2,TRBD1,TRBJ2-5,CASSLLGGRETQYF,TGCGCCAGCAGCCTATTAGGGGGCAGAGAGACCCAGTACTTC
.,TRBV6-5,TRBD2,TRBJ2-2,CASRRTSPNTGELFF,TGTGCCAGCAGGAGGACTAGCCCTAACACCGGGGAGCTGTTTTTT
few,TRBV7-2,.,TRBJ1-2,CASSSVGQLGGYGYTF,TGTGCCAGCAGCTCAGTCGGGCAGCTAGGGGGCTATGGCTACACCTTC
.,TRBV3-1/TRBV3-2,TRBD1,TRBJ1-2,CASSQDSLPGQGFFGYTF,TGTGCCAGCAGCCAAGATTCCCTACCGGGACAGGGATTTTTTGGCTACACCTTC
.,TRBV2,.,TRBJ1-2,CASPGRWDYGYTF,TGTGCAAGCCCGGGACGATGGGACTATGGCTACACCTTC
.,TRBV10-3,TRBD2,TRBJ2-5,CAIRGHSGEETQYF,TGTGCCATCAGAGGGCATAGCGGGGAAGAGACCCAGTACTTC
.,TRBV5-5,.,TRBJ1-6,CASSLTGGTYNSPLHF,TGTGCCAGCAGCTTGACGGGGGGTACCTATAATTCACCCCTCCACTTT
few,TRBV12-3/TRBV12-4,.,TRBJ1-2,CASSLQGFYGYTF,TGTGCCAGCAGTCTCCAGGGGTTTTATGGCTACACCTTC
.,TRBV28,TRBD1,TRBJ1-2,CASRSGTGAYGYTF,TGTGCCAGCAGGTCCGGGACAGGGGCTTATGGCTACACCTTC
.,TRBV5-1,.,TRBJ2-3,CASSIGFDTQYF,TGCGCCAGCAGTATAGGGTTTGATACGCAGTATTTT
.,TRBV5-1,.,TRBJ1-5,CASSLGGYSNQPQHF,TGCGCCAGCAGCCTGGGAGGTTATAGCAATCAGCCCCAGCATTTT
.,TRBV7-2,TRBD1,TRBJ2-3,CASSPTGSTDTQYF,TGTGCCAGCAGCCCGACAGGGAGCACAGATACGCAGTATTTT
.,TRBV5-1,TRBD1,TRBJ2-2,CASSPGQGTGELFF,TGCGCCAGCAGCCCTGGACAGGGTACCGGGGAGCTGTTTTTT
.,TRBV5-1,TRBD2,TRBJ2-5,CASSSLGGGEETQYF,TGCGCCAGCAGCTCCCTCGGCGGGGGGGAAGAGACCCAGTACTTC